This entry lists 22 T cell receptor beta chains sequenced from one sample in a study of T-cell memory formation after mild COVID-19. TCRdb re-called the 5' RACE reads through MiXCR, storing one row per CDR3 protein. The sample lists around 250,000 distinct CDR3 sequences, 15% seen once, with 2% to 2.5% in the top ten. Material: PBMCs or a T cell subset sorted from them (not recorded which). The receptor source for this set is an adult woman who had mild COVID-19 (a few samples of this study predate the infection). Cell type and time point are not known.

This clonotype was observed at least ten times. The chain carries TRBV4-3 and TRBJ2-7, with TRBD1 matching 8 bases. J was trimmed by 6 bases and V by 3 bases; bases with no gene match: 10. The CDR3 covers 15 residues. In germline, CDR1 is LGHNA, CDR2 YSLEER. CDR3 coding DNA: TGCGCCAGCAGCCAGGTCGGTACCGACAGGGGCGAGCAGTACTTC. It encodes CASSQVGTDRGEQYF.

This clonotype was observed a handful of times. The chain recombines TRBV12-3 or TRBV12-4 with TRBJ2-3, with D possibly TRBD2 on 6 matching bases. Trimming stripped 6 bases from V and 8 bases from J, with 15 bases between. The CDR3 is 13 amino acids. CDR3 bases: TGTGCCAGCAGCCCCACGGGAGCGGGTACGCAGTATTTT. Protein product: CASSPTGAGTQYF.

The V and J genes are TRBV2 and TRBJ2-7; possibly TRBD1 for D (6 bases). Trimming stripped 6 bases from V and 7 bases from J, with 16 bases between. This CDR3 has 13 residues. In germline, CDR1 is SNHLY, CDR2 FYNNEI. In DNA form, the CDR3 reads TGTGCCAGCAGGGAGCTACCAGGGGAAGAGCAGTACTTC. It is translated as CASRELPGEEQYF. The full variable domain, rest sourced from reference TRBV2 and TRBJ2-7, is EPEVTQTPSHQVTQMGQEVILRCVPISNHLYFYWYRQILGQKVEFLVSFYNNEISEKSEIFDDQFSVERPDGSNFTLKIRSTKLEDSAMYFCASRELPGEEQYFGPGTRLTVT.

This sequence joins TRBV12-3 or TRBV12-4 and TRBJ2-7; D not certain. The CDR3 is 14 amino acids. V was shortened by 6 bases and J by 3 bases, with 15 bases between the two germline ends. This CDR3 is CASSPSGDLYEQYF. The CDR3 DNA sequence: TGTGCCAGCAGCCCCTCCGGCGATCTCTACGAGCAGTACTTC.

The chain carries TRBV14 and TRBJ2-5; no reliable D call. V was shortened by 6 bases and J by 5 bases, with 16 bases between the two germline ends. The CDR3 covers 14 residues. The germline V gene has CDR1 SGHDN and CDR2 FVKESK. CDR3 nucleotide sequence: TGTGCCAGCAGAAAAACTTTAGTGGATGAGACCCAGTACTTC. Translating it yields CASRKTLVDETQYF.

V gene TRBV5-1 combines with J gene TRBJ1-2; D not certain. Trimming pared 0 bases from V and 6 bases from J, leaving 12 bases between. Germline V lookup: CDR1 SGHRS, CDR2 YFSETQ. This CDR3 region has 14 residues. CDR3 sequence: CASSLAGVGDGYTF. The CDR3 bases are TGCGCCAGCAGCTTGGCCGGCGTTGGGGATGGCTACACCTTC.

This clonotype was detected a few times. The V gene is TRBV15, the J gene TRBJ2-1; D possibly uses TRBD1 or TRBD2 (6 bases each). The V and J ends lost 9 bases and 7 bases respectively, with 16 bases between them. The germline gives CDR1 LNHNV, CDR2 YYDKDF (reference sequence). This CDR3 region has 13 residues. The CDR3 reads CATHRTGANEQFF. CDR3 sequence (DNA): TGTGCCACACATCGGACGGGGGCGAATGAGCAGTTCTTC. Full variable domain (rest looked up from reference TRBV15 and TRBJ2-1): DAMVIQNPRYQVTQFGKPVTLSCSQTLNHNVMYWYQQKSSQAPKLLFHYYDKDFNNEADTPDNFQSRRPNTSFCFLDIRSPGLGDTAMYLCATHRTGANEQFFGPGTRLTVL.

This clonotype was observed a few times. This chain links TRBV21-1 with TRBJ2-1. TRBV21-1 is a recognized pseudogene. The CDR3 is made up of 16 amino acids. The CDR3 reads CASSKRVGRALNEQFF. CDR3 DNA sequence: TGTGCCAGCAGCAAACGGGTCGGGAGGGCCCTCAATGAGCAGTTCTTC.

V gene TRBV7-9 combines with J gene TRBJ2-7, with D possibly being TRBD1 or TRBD2 (5 bases each). This CDR3 is 16 amino acids long. Per the germline V gene, CDR1 is SEHNR and CDR2 is FQNEAQ (reference sequence). The V and J ends lost 7 bases and 3 bases respectively, with 22 bases between them. CDR3 residues: CASNPVGVEKGYEQYF. In DNA form, the CDR3 reads TGTGCCAGCAATCCCGTGGGGGTCGAGAAGGGCTACGAGCAGTACTTC.

This chain connects TRBV5-1 to TRBJ1-2; the D is unclear. CDR1 SGHRS and CDR2 YFSETQ come from the germline V gene. There are 12 residues in the CDR3. V lost 5 bases and J lost 0, with 5 bases in between. In DNA form, the CDR3 reads TGCGCCAGCAGAGCAGCTAACTATGGCTACACCTTC. Translating it yields CASRAANYGYTF.

CDR3 DNA sequence: TGTGCCAGCTCTAAGGGTAGGGACACCATATATTTT. Translated: CASSKGRDTIYF. This chain connects TRBV12-3 or TRBV12-4 to TRBJ1-3; D uncertain. The CDR3 consists of 12 residues. V was trimmed by 8 bases and J by 8 bases, leaving 13 bases between them.

This clonotype has more than one count but fewer than ten. The chain uses TRBV19 and TRBJ1-5, with D possibly matching TRBD1 (5 bases). This CDR3 is built from 13 residues. CDR1 and CDR2 from the germline V gene are LNHDA and SQIVND (reference sequence). Trimming took 4 bases from V and 5 from J, leaving 9 bases between them. The CDR3 spells CASSTGLYQPQHF. DNA for the CDR3: TGTGCCAGTAGTACAGGGCTATATCAGCCCCAGCATTTT. Filled out from reference TRBV19 and TRBJ1-5, the complete variable domain reads DGGITQSPKYLFRKEGQNVTLSCEQNLNHDAMYWYRQDPGQGLRLIYYSQIVNDFQKGDIAEGYSVSREKKESFPLTVTSAQKNPTAFYLCASSTGLYQPQHFGDGTRLSIL.

The rearrangement links TRBV5-4 to TRBJ2-3; 7 nucleotides line up with TRBD2. V shed 4 bases, J shed 3 bases, and the junction held 11 bases outside the gene matches. This CDR3 region has 16 residues. Germline V gene lookup returns CDR1 SGHNT and CDR2 YYREEE (reference sequence). CDR3 DNA: TGTGCCAGCAGCACCTCGGGCGGGAGAAGAACAGATACGCAGTATTTT. Translated: CASSTSGGRRTDTQYF.

This sequence joins TRBV9 and TRBJ2-7, with TRBD1 as a possible D gene (6 bases). Germline lookup yields CDR1 SGDLS and CDR2 YYNGEE. CDR3 length equals 16 residues. Trimming shortened V by 4 bases and J by 1 base, and 18 bases separated the two germline ends. The CDR3 is CASSPRRDTRSYEQYF. CDR3 nucleotide sequence: TGTGCCAGCAGCCCGCGCCGGGACACGAGATCCTACGAGCAGTACTTC.

The V call is TRBV12-3 or TRBV12-4, the J call TRBJ2-7, with TRBD1 identical over 9 bases. With 5 bases clipped from V and 3 bases from J, the junction kept 8 bases outside the gene matches. The CDR3 totals 15 residues. CDR3 in amino acids: CASSTGTGPYYEQYF. CDR3 nucleotide sequence: TGTGCCAGCAGTACAGGGACAGGGCCGTACTACGAGCAGTACTTC.

This rearrangement joins TRBV5-1 to TRBJ2-3, with D possibly TRBD1 on 6 matching bases. CDR1 and CDR2 from the germline V gene are SGHRS and YFSETQ. V was clipped by 7 bases and J by 1 base, with 13 bases between them. The CDR3 has 14 amino acids. The CDR3 nucleotides read TGCGCCAGCTCCCGGGACACAGGCACAGATACGCAGTATTTT. Amino acid sequence: CASSRDTGTDTQYF.

This clonotype was seen a few times. The CDR3 bases are TGTGCCAGCAGTTACTCGAGGGAGACAGCCAACACCGGGGAGCTGTTTTTT. This codes for CASSYSRETANTGELFF. The genes are TRBV6-5 and TRBJ2-2; perhaps D is TRBD1 or TRBD2 (5 bases each). Looked up from germline, CDR1 is MNHEY and CDR2 is SVGAGI. V lost 0 bases and J 2 bases, leaving 13 bases between the germline ends. The CDR3 loop spans 17 amino acids.

The chain links TRBV5-1 to TRBJ2-2; TRBD1 matches 10 bases. CDR3 size: 16 residues. Germline V gene data show CDR1 as SGHRS and CDR2 as YFSETQ. Unmatched junction bases numbered 6, after V lost 4 bases and J lost 3 bases. Written as DNA, the CDR3 is TGCGCCAGCAGCCTGATGGGACAGGGGCACACCGGGGAGCTGTTTTTT. Its protein is CASSLMGQGHTGELFF.

This clonotype was recorded many times. The V call is TRBV19, the J call TRBJ2-7; the D is unclear. The CDR3 has 13 amino acids. Trimming removed 6 bases from V and 6 bases from J, with 15 bases in between. CDR1 is LNHDA and CDR2 is SQIVND in the germline V gene (reference sequence). This CDR3 is CASSTSARSEQYF. CDR3 bases: TGTGCCAGTAGCACATCCGCCAGGAGCGAGCAGTACTTC.

This clonotype was detected only a few times. The V gene is TRBV5-1, the J gene TRBJ2-1; the D is unclear. The ends were cut back, 5 bases at V and 5 bases at J, with 11 bases in the middle. The CDR3 contains 13 residues. The germline gives CDR1 SGHRS, CDR2 YFSETQ. CDR3 sequence (DNA): TGCGCCAGCAGAAGATCATTGAACAATGAGCAGTTCTTC. It specifies CASRRSLNNEQFF.

There are a few counts of this clonotype. V usage is TRBV18 and J usage is TRBJ1-1; no clear D. The germline V and J ends were trimmed by 3 bases and 4 bases, with 9 bases remaining between them. The CDR3 loop spans 13 amino acids. Germline V gene sequence: CDR1 KGHSH, CDR2 LQKENI. CDR3 nucleotides: TGTGCCAGCTCACCTTACCAAGGCACTGAAGCTTTCTTT. Translating gives CASSPYQGTEAFF.

The V call is TRBV19, the J call TRBJ1-5, with 8 bases that match TRBD1. With V trimmed by 6 bases and J by 0 bases, 4 bases remained unmatched. CDR3 length equals 15 residues. Germline V CDR1 and CDR2: LNHDA, SQIVND (reference sequence). The CDR3 spells CASSGTGISNQPQHF. The CDR3 DNA reads as TGTGCCAGTAGCGGGACAGGTATTAGCAATCAGCCCCAGCATTTT.